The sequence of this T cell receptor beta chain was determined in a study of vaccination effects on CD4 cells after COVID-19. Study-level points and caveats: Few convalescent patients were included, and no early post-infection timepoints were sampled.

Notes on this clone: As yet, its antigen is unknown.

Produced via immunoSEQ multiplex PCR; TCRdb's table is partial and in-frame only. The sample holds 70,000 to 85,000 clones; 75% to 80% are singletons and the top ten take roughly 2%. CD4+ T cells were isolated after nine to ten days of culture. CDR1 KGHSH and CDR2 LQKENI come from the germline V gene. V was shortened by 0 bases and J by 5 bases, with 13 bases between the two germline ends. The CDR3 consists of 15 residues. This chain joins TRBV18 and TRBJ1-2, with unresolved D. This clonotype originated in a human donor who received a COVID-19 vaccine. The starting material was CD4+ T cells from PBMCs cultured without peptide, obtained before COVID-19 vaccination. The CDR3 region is CASSPPAGEWYGYTF. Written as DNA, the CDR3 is TGTGCCAGCTCACCACCGGCAGGCGAGTGGTATGGCTACACCTTC.